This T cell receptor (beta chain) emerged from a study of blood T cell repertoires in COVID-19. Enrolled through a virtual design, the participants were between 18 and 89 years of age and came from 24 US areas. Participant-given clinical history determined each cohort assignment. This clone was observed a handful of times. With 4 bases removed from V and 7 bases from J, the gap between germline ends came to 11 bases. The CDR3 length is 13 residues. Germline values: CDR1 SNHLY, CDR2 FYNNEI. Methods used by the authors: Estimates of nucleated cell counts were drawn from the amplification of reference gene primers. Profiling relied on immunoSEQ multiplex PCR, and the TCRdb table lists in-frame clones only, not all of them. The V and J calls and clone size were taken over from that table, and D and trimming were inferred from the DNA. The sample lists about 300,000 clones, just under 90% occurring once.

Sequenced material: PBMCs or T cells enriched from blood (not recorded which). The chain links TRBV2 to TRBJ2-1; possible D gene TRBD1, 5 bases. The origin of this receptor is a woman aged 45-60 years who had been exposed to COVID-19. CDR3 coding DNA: TGTGCCAGCAGTGTGGGCAGGGCTAATGAGCAGTTCTTC. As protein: CASSVGRANEQFF.